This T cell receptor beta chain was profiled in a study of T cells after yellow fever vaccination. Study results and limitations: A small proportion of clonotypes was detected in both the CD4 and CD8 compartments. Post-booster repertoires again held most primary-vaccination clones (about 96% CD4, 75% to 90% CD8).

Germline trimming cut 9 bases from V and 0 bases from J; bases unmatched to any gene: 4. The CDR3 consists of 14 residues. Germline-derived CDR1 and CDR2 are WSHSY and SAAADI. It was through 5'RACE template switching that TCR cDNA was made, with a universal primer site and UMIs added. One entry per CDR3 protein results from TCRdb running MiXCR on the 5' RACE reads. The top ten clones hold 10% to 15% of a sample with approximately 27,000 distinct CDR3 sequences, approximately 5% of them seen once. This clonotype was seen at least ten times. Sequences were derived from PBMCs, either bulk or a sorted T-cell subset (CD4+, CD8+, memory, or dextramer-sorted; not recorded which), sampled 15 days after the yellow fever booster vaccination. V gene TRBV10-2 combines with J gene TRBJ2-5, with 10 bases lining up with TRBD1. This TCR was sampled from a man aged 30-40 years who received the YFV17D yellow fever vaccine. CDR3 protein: CASLDRGYQETQYF. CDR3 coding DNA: TGCGCCAGTCTGGACAGGGGGTACCAAGAGACCCAGTACTTC.